Shown below are 21 T cell receptor beta chains from a single sample sequenced in a study of cytomegalovirus exposure and HLA in healthy donors. The PCR ran on 60 Vbeta and 13 Jbeta primers. Assay: immunoSEQ multiplex PCR; the TCRdb copy retains only in-frame clones and omits some. The sample shows around 140,000 clones, around 77% of them seen only once. Sequencing was performed on PBMCs. Every receptor here comes from a male donor in good health and CMV-seropositive.

The gene calls are TRBV19 and TRBJ2-5, with D maybe TRBD2 (5 bases). The germline V gene encodes CDR1 LNHDA and CDR2 SQIVND (reference sequence). Trimming pared 5 bases from V and 2 bases from J, leaving 18 bases between. The CDR3 is 16 amino acids. The CDR3 sequence: CASSDRAELGQETQYF. The CDR3 nucleotides are TGTGCCAGTAGTGATCGAGCGGAATTGGGGCAAGAGACCCAGTACTTC.

The chain is built from TRBV7-8 and TRBJ1-5; D unclear. The CDR3 loop spans 16 amino acids. The V end was cut by 1 base, the J end by 7 bases, with 17 bases between. Germline values: CDR1 SGHVS, CDR2 FQNEAQ. DNA of the CDR3: TGTGCCAGCAGCTTAGAGGCGGGGAGGGTGCGCCAGCCCCAGCATTTT. It is translated as CASSLEAGRVRQPQHF.

V usage is TRBV6-5 and J usage is TRBJ1-1, with D perhaps matching TRBD1 (5 bases). The V gene's germline CDR1 is MNHEY and CDR2 SVGAGI. The V end lost 2 bases, the J end lost 0 bases, and 10 bases lay between the germline ends. This CDR3 comprises 15 residues. The CDR3 region has the DNA TGTGCCAGCAGTTACATGCAGGGATTGAACACTGAAGCTTTCTTT. Translation: CASSYMQGLNTEAFF.

DNA of the CDR3: TGTGCCAGCAGCCCGGGGACTCAACTCTACAATGAGCAGTTCTTC. Encoded protein: CASSPGTQLYNEQFF. This chain connects TRBV7-6 to TRBJ2-1, with D perhaps TRBD2 (6 bases). The CDR3 consists of 15 residues. V was shortened by 5 bases and J by 3 bases, with 14 bases between the two germline ends. Germline loops: CDR1 SGHVS, CDR2 FNYEAQ.

This clone occurred a few times. V and J are TRBV15 and TRBJ2-7, with 10 bases that match TRBD2. Germline CDR1 reads LNHNV; CDR2 reads YYDKDF (reference sequence). Trimming took 6 bases from V and 0 from J; bases not matched to a gene: 11. The CDR3 runs to 17 residues. The CDR3 loop reads CATSPTLAGVLSYEQYF. CDR3 nucleotide sequence: TGTGCCACCAGTCCCACCCTAGCGGGAGTTCTCTCCTACGAGCAGTACTTC.

This chain links TRBV19 with TRBJ2-1, with 11 bases aligning to TRBD2. CDR1 LNHDA and CDR2 SQIVND come from the germline V gene (reference sequence). The CDR3 sequence is 15 residues long. Unmatched junction bases numbered 6, after V lost 4 bases and J lost 7 bases. CDR3 region: CASSTLAGGGNEQFF. The CDR3 DNA sequence: TGTGCCAGTAGTACGCTAGCGGGGGGAGGGAATGAGCAGTTCTTC.

With respect to this clone: A junction boundary mismatches the germline segment, possibly from a read error. The V and J genes are TRBV2 and TRBJ2-3, with D perhaps matching TRBD2 (7 bases). CDR3 length equals 11 residues. The germline CDR1 and CDR2 sequences are SNHLY and FYNNEI. In DNA form, the CDR3 reads TGTGCCAGCAGTGGGGCGGGGGCGAAACATTTT. Protein product: CASSGAGAKHF.

This chain links TRBV27 with TRBJ1-6, with D unclear. The V and J ends lost 3 bases and 2 bases respectively, with 2 bases between them. This CDR3 comprises 13 residues. Germline V gene data show CDR1 as MNHEY and CDR2 as SMNVEV (reference sequence). DNA for the CDR3: TGTGCCAGCAGTTTCGCCTATAATTCACCCCTCCACTTT. This translates into CASSFAYNSPLHF.

The J gene is TRBJ2-3, the V gene TRBV6-6; 11 bases are a match to TRBD2. In germline, CDR1 is MNHNY, CDR2 SVGAGI (reference sequence). The CDR3 is 15 amino acids. V lost 2 bases and J lost 7; bases outside the gene matches: 5. CDR3 in DNA: TGTGCCAGCAGTTACGTAGCGGGAGGGCCAAATACGCAGTATTTT. Its translation is CASSYVAGGPNTQYF.

To note about this clone: A junction boundary mismatches the germline segment, possibly from a read error. The V and J genes are TRBV2 and TRBJ2-4, with D unresolved. The CDR3 runs to 11 residues. Looked up from germline, CDR1 is SNHLY and CDR2 is FYNNEI. Written as DNA, the CDR3 is TGTGCCAGCAGCCCGGAAAACAGTCAGTACTTC. Protein product: CASSPENSQYF. Looking up the rest from reference TRBV2 and TRBJ2-4 gives the full variable domain: EPEVTQTPSHQVTQMGQEVILRCVPISNHLYFYWYRQILGQKVEFLVSFYNNEISEKSEIFDDQFSVERPDGSNFTLKIRSTKLEDSAMYFCASSPENSQYFGAGTRLSVL.

The chain is built from TRBV30 and TRBJ2-3; D remains ambiguous. With 6 bases removed from V and 7 bases from J, the gap between germline ends came to 17 bases. Germline V gene lookup returns CDR1 GTSNPN and CDR2 SVGIG (reference sequence). The CDR3 has 13 residues. The CDR3 reads CACPLSGGNTQYF. For the CDR3, the DNA is TGTGCCTGTCCCCTGTCGGGTGGTAATACGCAGTATTTT.

The J gene is TRBJ2-3, the V gene TRBV7-9; 10 bases agree with TRBD1. V was clipped by 4 bases and J by 1 base; unmatched bases: 8. The CDR3 runs 17 residues. Germline V gene lookup returns CDR1 SEHNR and CDR2 FQNEAQ (reference sequence). This chain's CDR3 is CASSWTGGGLGTDTQYF. CDR3 sequence (DNA): TGTGCCAGCAGCTGGACAGGGGGGGGGCTGGGCACAGATACGCAGTATTTT.

Concerning this clone itself: Mismatch with germline at one junction end may stem from a read error. This same CDR3 is encoded by further DNA sequences in the sample. This chain joins TRBV10-3 and TRBJ2-2; 8 nucleotides match TRBD2. The CDR3 loop spans 15 amino acids. Germline-derived CDR1 and CDR2 are ENHRY and SYGVKD. This CDR3 is CAISDSGGPTGELFF. As DNA, the CDR3 is TGTGCCATCAGTGACTCGGGAGGGCCCACCGGGGAGCTATTTTTT.

V gene TRBV28 combines with J gene TRBJ2-3; 12 nucleotides align to TRBD2. The CDR3 has 18 amino acids. Trimming removed 6 bases from V and 1 base from J; junction bases left unmatched: 11. The germline V gene encodes CDR1 MDHEN and CDR2 SYDVKM. The CDR3 DNA follows: TGTGCCAGCAGCCGCCTGGCTAGCGGGAGGGTTGGCACAGATACGCAGTATTTT. It is translated as CASSRLASGRVGTDTQYF.

The rearrangement uses TRBV10-1 and TRBJ2-1; D remains ambiguous. Germline V gives CDR1 WNHNN, CDR2 SYGVQD (reference sequence). The CDR3 is made up of 12 amino acids. V was pared by 6 bases and J by 6 bases, with 9 bases between. The CDR3: CASSRFCNEQFF. The CDR3 DNA follows: TGCGCCAGCAGCCGGTTCTGCAATGAGCAGTTCTTC.

V and J are TRBV27 and TRBJ2-1, with TRBD1 matching 12 bases. This CDR3 region has 19 residues. The germline gives CDR1 MNHEY, CDR2 SMNVEV (reference sequence). V lost 6 bases and J lost 1; bases outside the gene matches: 13. DNA for the CDR3: TGTGCCAGCAGCCCAGGGAGGGGACAGGGGGCGCATTCCTACAATGAGCAGTTCTTC. Residues: CASSPGRGQGAHSYNEQFF.

The chain employs TRBV4-2 and TRBJ1-2; D is possibly TRBD1 (6 bases). Germline lookup yields CDR1 LGHNA and CDR2 YNFKEQ. This CDR3 is 16 amino acids long. Trimming cost V 2 bases and J 2 bases, with 15 bases left between them. CDR3 region: CASSQSNRVLNYGYTF. Here the CDR3 DNA reads TGTGCCAGCAGCCAATCCAACAGGGTTTTGAACTATGGCTACACCTTC.

V usage is TRBV25-1 and J usage is TRBJ2-1, with 12 nucleotides matching TRBD2. Germline trimming cut 7 bases from V and 4 bases from J; bases unmatched to any gene: 5. Germline CDR1 reads MGHDK; CDR2 reads SYGVNS. This CDR3 comprises 15 residues. CDR3 coding DNA: TGTGCCAGCACCGACGGACTAGCGGGGTACAATGAGCAGTTCTTC. Its protein is CASTDGLAGYNEQFF.

The V call is TRBV9, the J call TRBJ2-7; weak D call: TRBD2 (6 bases). The CDR3 totals 16 residues. The germline gives CDR1 SGDLS, CDR2 YYNGEE. The ends were cut back, 4 bases at V and 0 bases at J, with 17 bases in the middle. CDR3 nucleotides: TGTGCCAGCAGCCCCCACCTCGGGACTCTCTCCTACGAGCAGTACTTC. This sequence encodes CASSPHLGTLSYEQYF.

This chain connects TRBV6-6 to TRBJ1-1, with D possibly matching TRBD1 (5 bases). V lost 6 bases and J 3 bases, leaving 11 bases between the germline ends. This CDR3 is built from 13 residues. In germline, CDR1 is MNHNY, CDR2 SVGAGI (reference sequence). The chain's CDR3 is CASSPRGDTEAFF. The CDR3 DNA sequence: TGTGCCAGCAGCCCTCGGGGGGACACTGAAGCTTTCTTT.

On this clone itself: One end of the junction does not line up with germline, which may come from a read error. The chain has TRBV7-9 and TRBJ1-2; 7 bases align to TRBD1. Germline assignment: CDR1 SEHNR and CDR2 FQNEAQ (reference sequence). The CDR3 is 12 residues long. DNA of the CDR3: TGTTCCAGCACCCGCTCAGGGGGTGACTACACCTTC. Protein sequence: CSSTRSGGDYTF.